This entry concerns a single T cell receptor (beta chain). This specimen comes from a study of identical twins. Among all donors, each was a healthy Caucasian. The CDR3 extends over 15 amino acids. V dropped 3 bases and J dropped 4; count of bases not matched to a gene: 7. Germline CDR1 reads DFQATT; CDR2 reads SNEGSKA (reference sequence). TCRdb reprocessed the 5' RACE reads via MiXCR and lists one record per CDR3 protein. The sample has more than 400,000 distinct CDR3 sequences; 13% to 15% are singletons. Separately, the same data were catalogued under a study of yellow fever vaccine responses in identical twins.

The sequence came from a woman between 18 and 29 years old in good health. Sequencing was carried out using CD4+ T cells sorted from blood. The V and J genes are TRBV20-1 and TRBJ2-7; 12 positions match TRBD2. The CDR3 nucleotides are TGCAGTGCTAGGAAGACCGGGACTAGCGGGTACGAGCAGTACTTC. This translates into CSARKTGTSGYEQYF.